Sequencing of this TCR beta chain was carried out in a study of shared clonotypes between healthy human individuals (TCRdb year 2020). Study-wide context: A few men and two women, aged 18 to 49 years, made up the cohort. To estimate repertoire size and how much clonotype sharing occurs between individuals, the study deeply sequenced the blood TCR repertoires of roughly 5 healthy adults. Different laboratories and diverse techniques were used to prepare libraries and sequence TCR repertoires, to increase sequencing depth and limit assay-specific biases. Per donor, leukapheresis produced somewhere between about 0.94 and 9.5 billion PBMCs.

The research as a whole found: Pairwise subsampling led to the expectation that sequencing depth would affect the degree of clonotype sharing among donors. Sampling was limited to blood, and TCR repertoires in tissue likely differ from TCR repertoires in blood. Because the study included a small number of donors, the genetic and exposure-history diversity represented was limited.

The donors were healthy, HIV-negative adults who had no recently reported acute infections or vaccinations. Only Caucasian adults living in Nashville, Tennessee, USA were represented among the donors. In the unsorted samples, 90 million to 100 million PBMCs were counted, and genomic DNA was extracted using the QIAamp DNA Blood Mini kit. Blood was obtained by leukapheresis, after which PBMCs were separated by Ficoll-Histopaque density gradient centrifugation and cryopreserved in liquid nitrogen vapor phase. The germline ends are 8 bases apart after V is trimmed by 4 bases and J by 8 bases. Looking up the germline V gene yields CDR1 SGHTA and CDR2 FQGTGA. From the cysteine through the phenylalanine, the CDR3 covers 12 amino acids. The read is trimmed to its CDR3 DNA, 36 bases read in frame from base 1. Using the deep immunoSEQ assay, TCR CDR3 regions were amplified from genomic DNA by multiplex PCR. Genomic DNA extracted from each cell subset was distributed evenly over all wells of several immunoSEQ 96-well plates, and each plate served as one replicate. For unsorted PBMC, each replicate PCR was loaded with approximately 0.3 ug genomic DNA, equivalent to 25,000 to 35,000 T cell genomes. Genomic DNA from unsorted PBMC was sequenced over ten immunoSEQ deep assay plates. The purified libraries were quantified using a Qubit 3.0 fluorometer, sized with a Bioanalyzer 2100, and then quantified again using the KAPA Library Quantification kit. A separate single-read 150-cycle Illumina NextSeq 550 flow cell was used to sequence each immunoSEQ 96-well plate. Per the original workflow: Because the immunoSEQ output included only junctional sequences and no quality scores, the filtering could not be the same as the filtering used for full-length reads. Sequences were annotated with PyIR, a Python wrapper for IgBLAST v1.9, using IMGT germline references to assign V/J genes and CDR3. Reads with weak V/J assignments (E-value above 1e-6), missing CDR3, stop codons, out-of-frame junctions, or ambiguous translated residues were removed. A V3J clonotype was defined by an identical inferred V gene, J gene, and CDR3 amino acid sequence. Percentage overlap between repertoires was computed as shared unique clonotypes divided by the size of the smaller repertoire. Repertoire richness was assessed with RTK rarefaction, the Chao1 estimator, and Recon v2.1 estimates of unobserved clonotypes. TCRdb holds this immuneACCESS table with in-frame rearrangements only. Some clones are missing; in checked studies, unresolved V genes explain under half, and the rest has no known cause. V and J calls and clone size come straight from that table; D and trimming were deduced from the DNA. The sample table holds approximately 470,000 clones, of which approximately 78% were seen once. In total, the top ten clones hold around 12% of the sample.

Details on this clone: It has no known antigen specificity. The input lacks base qualities; no much larger clone sits a single base away.

The chain employs TRBV7-3 and TRBJ2-2, with the D gene uncertain. The sample taken for sequencing was PBMCs. The TCR was taken from a woman aged 40 to 50 in good health. Some clones in this sample may be carry-over from other donors' samples. The CDR3 reads CASSSQNGELFF. The nucleotide sequence reads as follows: TGTGCCAGCAGCTCTCAGAATGGGGAGCTGTTTTTT.